The rows below give T cell receptor beta chains drawn from one sample of a study of T cells after yellow fever vaccination. TCRdb re-analysed the 5' RACE reads in MiXCR, keeping a single row per CDR3 protein. In the table there are 20,000 to 25,000 distinct CDR3 sequences, around 3.5% of which are singletons. The source material was PBMCs, either bulk or a sorted T-cell subset (CD4+, CD8+, memory, or dextramer-sorted; not recorded which), sampled about 41 days after the first yellow fever vaccination. Receptor source: a man aged 18 to 29 who received the YFV17D yellow fever vaccine. The CDR3 runs from the conserved cysteine through the conserved F or W.

TRBV5-6,CASSRLDSPLHF
TRBV7-9,CASSPRDGTGASSYNEQFF
TRBV12-3/TRBV12-4,CASSLSGGEEKLFF
TRBV6-2/TRBV6-3,CASSYRDSTDAQYF
TRBV2,CASSEVAVGWVADTQYF
TRBV10-3,CAIRWDMSTEAFF
TRBV11-1,CASSSGLQETQYF
TRBV12-5,CASSHLMMGGVSSETQYF
TRBV24-1,CATSDPRTGGNQPQHF
TRBV7-9,CASSLVAGSSYNEQFF
TRBV20-1,CSASGPGLGNTGELFF
TRBV20-1,CSALSGVDGYTF
TRBV20-1,CSAGPGGYTF
TRBV6-5,CASSYRTGSTDTQYF
TRBV7-3,CASSSQGRTGELFF
TRBV25-1,CASSERDVAYEQYF
TRBV5-4,CASSLAEAAGTDTQYF
TRBV5-1,CASSLGGDGETQYF
TRBV5-4,CASSPGLAGAGGTQYF
TRBV7-2,CASSLREGGKAFF
TRBV20-1,CSASMTGYDYTF
TRBV6-2/TRBV6-3,CASILQTGLQGTQYF
TRBV9,CASSVDALRDIQYF